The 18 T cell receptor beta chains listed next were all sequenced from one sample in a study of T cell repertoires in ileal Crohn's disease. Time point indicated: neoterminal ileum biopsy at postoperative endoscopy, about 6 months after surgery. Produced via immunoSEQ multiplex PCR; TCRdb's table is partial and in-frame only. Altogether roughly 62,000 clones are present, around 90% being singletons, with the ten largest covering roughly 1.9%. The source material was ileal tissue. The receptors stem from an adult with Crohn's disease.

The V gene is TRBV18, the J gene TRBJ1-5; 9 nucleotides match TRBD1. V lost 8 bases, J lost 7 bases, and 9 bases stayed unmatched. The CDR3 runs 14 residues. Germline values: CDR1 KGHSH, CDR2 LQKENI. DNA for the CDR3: TGTGCCAGCAAGGGACAGGGACCTTTACAGCCCCAGCATTTT. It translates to CASKGQGPLQPQHF.

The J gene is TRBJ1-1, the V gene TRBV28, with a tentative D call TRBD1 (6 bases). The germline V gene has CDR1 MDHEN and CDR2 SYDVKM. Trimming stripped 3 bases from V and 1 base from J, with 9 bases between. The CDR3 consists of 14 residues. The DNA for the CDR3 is TGTGCCAGCAGTTTTCGGGGGGCGAACACTGAAGCTTTCTTT. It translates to CASSFRGANTEAFF. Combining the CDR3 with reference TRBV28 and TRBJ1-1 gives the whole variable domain DVKVTQSSRYLVKRTGEKVFLECVQDMDHENMFWYRQDPGLGLRLIYFSYDVKMKEKGDIPEGYSVSREKKERFSLILESASTNQTSMYLCASSFRGANTEAFFGQGTRLTVV.

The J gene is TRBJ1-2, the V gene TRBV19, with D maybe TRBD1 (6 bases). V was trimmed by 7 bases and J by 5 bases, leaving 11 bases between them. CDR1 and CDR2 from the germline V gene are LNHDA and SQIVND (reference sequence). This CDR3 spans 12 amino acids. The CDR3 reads CASNMDRYGYTF. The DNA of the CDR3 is TGTGCCAGTAACATGGACAGATATGGCTACACCTTC.

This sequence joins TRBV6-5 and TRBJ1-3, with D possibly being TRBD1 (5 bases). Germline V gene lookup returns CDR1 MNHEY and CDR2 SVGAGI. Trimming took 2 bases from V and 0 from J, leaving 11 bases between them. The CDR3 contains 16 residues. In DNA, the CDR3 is TGTGCCAGCAGTTACCAGGGAAGGAACTCTGGAAACACCATATATTTT. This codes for CASSYQGRNSGNTIYF.

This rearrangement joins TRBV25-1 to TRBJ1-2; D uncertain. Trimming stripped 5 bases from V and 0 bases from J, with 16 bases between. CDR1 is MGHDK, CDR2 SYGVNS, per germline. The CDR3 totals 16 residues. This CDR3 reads CASSNGMRNPNYGYTF. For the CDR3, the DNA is TGTGCCAGCAGTAACGGGATGAGAAACCCTAACTATGGCTACACCTTC.

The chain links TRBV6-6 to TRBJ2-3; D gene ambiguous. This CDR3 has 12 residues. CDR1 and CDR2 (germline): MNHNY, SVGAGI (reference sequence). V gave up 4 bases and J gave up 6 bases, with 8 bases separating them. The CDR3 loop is CASSSNADTQYF. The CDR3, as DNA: TGTGCCAGCAGTTCTAACGCGGATACGCAGTATTTT.

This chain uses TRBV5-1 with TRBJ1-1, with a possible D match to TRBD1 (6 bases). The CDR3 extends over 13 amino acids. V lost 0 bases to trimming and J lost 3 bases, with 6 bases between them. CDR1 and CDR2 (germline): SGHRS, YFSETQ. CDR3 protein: CASSLDRDTEAFF. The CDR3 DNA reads TGCGCCAGCAGCTTGGACAGGGACACTGAAGCTTTCTTT.

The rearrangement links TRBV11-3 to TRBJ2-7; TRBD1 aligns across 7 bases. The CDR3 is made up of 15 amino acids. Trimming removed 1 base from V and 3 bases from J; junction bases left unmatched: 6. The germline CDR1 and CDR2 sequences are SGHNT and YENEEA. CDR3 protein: CASSLGWTGGYEQYF. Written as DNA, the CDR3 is TGTGCCAGCAGCTTAGGTTGGACAGGAGGCTACGAGCAGTACTTC.

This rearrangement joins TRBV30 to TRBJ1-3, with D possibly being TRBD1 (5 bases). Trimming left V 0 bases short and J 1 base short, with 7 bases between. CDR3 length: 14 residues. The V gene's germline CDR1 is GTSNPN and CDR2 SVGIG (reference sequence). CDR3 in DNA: TGTGCCTGGAGTGTACGGGGGTCTGGAAACACCATATATTTT. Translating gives CAWSVRGSGNTIYF.

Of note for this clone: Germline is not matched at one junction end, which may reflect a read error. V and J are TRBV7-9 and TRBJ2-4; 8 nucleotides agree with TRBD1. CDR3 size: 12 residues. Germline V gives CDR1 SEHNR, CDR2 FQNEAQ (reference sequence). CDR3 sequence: CASSYGQGGPNF. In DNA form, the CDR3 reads TGTGCCAGCAGCTACGGACAGGGCGGTCCCAACTTC.

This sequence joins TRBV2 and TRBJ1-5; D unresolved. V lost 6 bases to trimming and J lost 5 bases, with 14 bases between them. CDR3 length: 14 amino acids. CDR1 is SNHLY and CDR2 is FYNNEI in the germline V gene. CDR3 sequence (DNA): TGTGCCAGCAGATCACCGGGGTTCGATCAGCCCCAGCATTTT. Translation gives CASRSPGFDQPQHF.

CDR3 in DNA: TGTGCCACCAGCAGAGATCTCGCTAGCGGGAGATCCGGGGAGCTGTTTTTT. Translation: CATSRDLASGRSGELFF. J is TRBJ2-2 and V is TRBV15, with 10 bases lining up with TRBD2. Germline-derived CDR1 and CDR2 are LNHNV and YYDKDF (reference sequence). The CDR3 extends over 17 amino acids. After removal of 0 bases from V and 6 bases from J, the junction contained 7 bases not matched to a gene.

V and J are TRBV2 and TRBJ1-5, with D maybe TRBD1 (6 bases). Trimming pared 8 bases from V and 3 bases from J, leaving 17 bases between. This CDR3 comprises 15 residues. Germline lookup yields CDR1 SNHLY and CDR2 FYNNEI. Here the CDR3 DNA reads TGTGCCAGCGTAGTTCAGACAGGAGACAATCAGCCCCAGCATTTT. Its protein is CASVVQTGDNQPQHF.

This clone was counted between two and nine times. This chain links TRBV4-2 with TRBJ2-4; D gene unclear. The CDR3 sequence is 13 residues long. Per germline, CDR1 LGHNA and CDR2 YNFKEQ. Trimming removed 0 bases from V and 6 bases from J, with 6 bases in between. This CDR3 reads CASSQDLRNIQYF. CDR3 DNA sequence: TGTGCCAGCAGCCAAGACCTGCGAAACATTCAGTACTTC.

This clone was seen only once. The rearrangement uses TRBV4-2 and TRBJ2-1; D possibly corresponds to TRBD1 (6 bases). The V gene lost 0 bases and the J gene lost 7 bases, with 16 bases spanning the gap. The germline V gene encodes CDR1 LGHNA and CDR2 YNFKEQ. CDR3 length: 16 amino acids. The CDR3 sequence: CASSQDVQGWGNEQFF. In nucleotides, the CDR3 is TGTGCCAGCAGCCAAGATGTTCAGGGGTGGGGGAATGAGCAGTTCTTC.

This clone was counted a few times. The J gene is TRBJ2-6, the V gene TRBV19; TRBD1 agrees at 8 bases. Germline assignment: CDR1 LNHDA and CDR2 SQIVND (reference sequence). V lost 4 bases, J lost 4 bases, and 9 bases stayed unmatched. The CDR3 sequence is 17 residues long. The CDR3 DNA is TGTGCCAGTAGTACCGGACAGGGCCGTGGAGGGGCCAACGTCCTGACTTTC. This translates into CASSTGQGRGGANVLTF.

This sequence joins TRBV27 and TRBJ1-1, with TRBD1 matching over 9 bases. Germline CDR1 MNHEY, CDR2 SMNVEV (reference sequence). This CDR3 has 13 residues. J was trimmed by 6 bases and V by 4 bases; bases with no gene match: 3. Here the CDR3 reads CASSWTGVAEAFF. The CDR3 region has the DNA TGTGCCAGCAGTTGGACAGGGGTGGCTGAAGCTTTCTTT.

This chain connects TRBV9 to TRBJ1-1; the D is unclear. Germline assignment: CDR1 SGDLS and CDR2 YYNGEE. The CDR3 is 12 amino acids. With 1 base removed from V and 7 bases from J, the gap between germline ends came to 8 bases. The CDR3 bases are TGTGCCAGCAGCGTACTGTCGGGTGAAGCTTTCTTT. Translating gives CASSVLSGEAFF.